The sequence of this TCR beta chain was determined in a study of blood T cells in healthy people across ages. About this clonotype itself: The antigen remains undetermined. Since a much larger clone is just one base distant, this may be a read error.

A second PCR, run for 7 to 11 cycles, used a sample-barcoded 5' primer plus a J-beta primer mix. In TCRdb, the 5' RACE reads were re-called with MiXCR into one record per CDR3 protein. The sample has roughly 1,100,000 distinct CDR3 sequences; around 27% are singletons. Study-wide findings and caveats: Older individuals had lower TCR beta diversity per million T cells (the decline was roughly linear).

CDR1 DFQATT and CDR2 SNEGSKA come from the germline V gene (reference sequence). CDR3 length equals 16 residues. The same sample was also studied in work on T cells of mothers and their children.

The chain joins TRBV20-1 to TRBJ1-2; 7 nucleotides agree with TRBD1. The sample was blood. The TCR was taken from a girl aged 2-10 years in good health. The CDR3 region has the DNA TGCGGTGCTAGAGATCTCGTGGACAGGCGAAGGGATGGCTACACCTTC. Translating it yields CGARDLVDRRRDGYTF.